Listed here is a single TCR beta chain. Its antigen is undetermined. As to treatment: approximately 10-day PBMC culture with coronavirus spike peptide pools or control peptides (ViraFEST assay). This sample is part of a study of vaccination and CD4 T cells after COVID-19. The Oncomine TCR Beta short-read assay was applied to DNA of cultured CD4+ T cells. TCRdb called the PCR reads again in MiXCR, with one record for every CDR3 protein. The sample lists fewer than 20,000 distinct CDR3 sequences; around 59% were seen once. Trimming removed 5 bases at V and 3 bases at J, with 33 bases between. The CDR3 consists of 21 residues. Germline loops: CDR1 SEHNR, CDR2 FQNEAQ (reference sequence).

The sequence came from a human donor who had recovered from COVID-19. This rearrangement joins TRBV7-9 to TRBJ2-3; possibly TRBD2 for D (7 bases). The sequencing input was CD4+ T cells from blood, cultured in vitro. DNA of the CDR3: TGTGCCAGCAGCCAATCAAGGGGGGCTAGCGGCGCCGCCCGGAGGACAGATACGCAGTATTTT. This encodes CASSQSRGASGAARRTDTQYF.